This T cell receptor (beta chain) was identified during a study of beta chain features in type 1 diabetes. Study-wide results and limits: Shortening of TCRB CDR3s, moderate but significant, appeared in all four CD4+ subsets of Type 1 diabetes patients. The influence of HLA type on TCRB rearrangement stayed undetermined.

Isolated RNA was reverse transcribed in full, so expressed TCRB transcripts were sequenced. TCRdb keeps only in-frame clones here, not all; method: immunoSEQ multiplex PCR. The repertoire has around 250,000 clones, 14% of them found once; the top ten carry 0.017%. This clone was observed many times. What it binds is not known. Per germline, CDR1 SQVTM and CDR2 ANQGSEA. Trimming removed 5 bases from V and 2 bases from J; junction bases left unmatched: 6. The CDR3 sequence is 13 residues long. V usage is TRBV29-1 and J usage is TRBJ2-7; 7 nucleotides agree with TRBD1. Specimen: naive CD4+ T cells from blood. This receptor was identified in a man aged 25-45 years with type 1 diabetes. The CDR3 DNA follows: TGCAGCGTTCGACAGGGTTCGACCTACGAGCAGTACTTC. Translating gives CSVRQGSTYEQYF.